Below are 13 T cell receptor beta chains sequenced from a single sample in a study of T cells in Graves' hyperthyroidism and ophthalmopathy. TCR beta CDR3 region amplification was performed from RNA transcripts. The study used the HTBI primer set for a first-round RT-PCR of the TCR CDR3. TCRdb re-called the multiplex PCR reads with MiXCR, one entry per CDR3 protein. The sample contains nearly 750,000 distinct CDR3 sequences, about a third of which appear only once. Sequencing used blood. These receptors were collected from a woman between 40 and 55 years old with Graves' hyperthyroidism.

This clonotype was recorded at least ten times. V usage is TRBV19 and J usage is TRBJ1-1; D perhaps matches TRBD1 (5 bases). V lost 6 bases to trimming and J lost 7 bases, with 9 bases between them. CDR3 length: 11 residues. Germline V gene sequence: CDR1 LNHDA, CDR2 SQIVND (reference sequence). The chain's CDR3 is CASSIRVEAFF. In nucleotides, the CDR3 is TGTGCCAGTAGCATCAGGGTTGAAGCTTTCTTT.

Details on this clonotype: As the CDR3 is not closed by the conserved phenylalanine or tryptophan, this likely results from a read error. This rearrangement joins TRBV6-5 to TRBJ1-1, with 8 bases fitting TRBD1. Germline V lookup: CDR1 MNHEY, CDR2 SVGAGI. V shed 5 bases, J shed 1 base, and the junction held 3 bases outside the gene matches. This CDR3 contains 14 residues. CDR3 protein: CASSRTGGNTEAFS. The CDR3 coding sequence is TGTGCCAGCAGTCGCACAGGGGGGAACACTGAAGCTTTCTCT.

In this sample, this clonotype turned up a few times. The chain employs TRBV5-4 and TRBJ1-5; D gene ambiguous. CDR3 size: 15 residues. The ends were cut back, 3 bases at V and 4 bases at J, with 14 bases in the middle. Per germline, CDR1 SGHNT and CDR2 YYREEE (reference sequence). The CDR3 region is CASSSDPGVNQPQHF. The CDR3 DNA follows: TGTGCCAGCAGCTCCGATCCGGGAGTAAATCAGCCCCAGCATTTT.

This clonotype was seen ten or more times. V usage is TRBV7-2 and J usage is TRBJ1-3; D is perhaps TRBD1 (5 bases). This CDR3 is built from 14 residues. V was trimmed by 8 bases and J by 0 bases, leaving 11 bases between them. Per germline, CDR1 SGHTA and CDR2 FQGNSA. In nucleotides, the CDR3 is TGTGCCAGCTCGCAGGACACCTCTGGAAACACCATATATTTT. Its protein is CASSQDTSGNTIYF.

This clonotype was counted ten times or more. This chain links TRBV19 with TRBJ1-1; tentative D call: TRBD1 (5 bases). The CDR3 length is 15 residues. Germline CDR1 and CDR2: LNHDA and SQIVND (reference sequence). V was pared by 8 bases and J by 3 bases, with 19 bases between. The CDR3 reads CASREGWGVDTEAFF. Here the CDR3 DNA reads TGTGCCAGTCGCGAAGGTTGGGGCGTAGACACTGAAGCTTTCTTT.

The DNA for the CDR3 is TGCGCCAGCAGCCCGGAAACCGACTATGGCTACACCTTC. The encoded protein is CASSPETDYGYTF. V usage is TRBV4-3 and J usage is TRBJ1-2, with no clear D. Trimming stripped 4 bases from V and 3 bases from J, with 9 bases between. The CDR3 totals 13 residues. The germline gives CDR1 LGHNA, CDR2 YSLEER.

This rearrangement joins TRBV10-3 to TRBJ2-2; a possible D gene is TRBD1 (5 bases). V lost 5 bases and J lost 1, with 5 bases in between. Germline CDR1 is ENHRY and CDR2 is SYGVKD. CDR3 length equals 13 residues. The CDR3 here is CAISTGNTGELFF. The CDR3 nucleotides read TGTGCCATCAGTACAGGGAACACCGGGGAGCTGTTTTTT.

The rearrangement uses TRBV5-1 and TRBJ2-5; D is unresolved. The length of the CDR3 is 14 residues. Germline lookup yields CDR1 SGHRS and CDR2 YFSETQ. Trimming shortened V by 3 bases and J by 4 bases, and 13 bases separated the two germline ends. The CDR3 bases are TGCGCCAGCAGCTCCGGGCCAGACGTAGAGACCCAGTACTTC. Amino acid sequence: CASSSGPDVETQYF.

The sample holds many counts of this clonotype. The chain carries TRBV5-1 and TRBJ2-6; no clear D. The CDR3 consists of 14 residues. The germline gives CDR1 SGHRS, CDR2 YFSETQ. Trimming pared 4 bases from V and 0 bases from J, leaving 5 bases between. In DNA form, the CDR3 reads TGCGCCAGCAGCCAAACCTCTGGGGCCAACGTCCTGACTTTC. This codes for CASSQTSGANVLTF. The whole variable domain, remainder taken from reference TRBV5-1 and TRBJ2-6, is KAGVTQTPRYLIKTRGQQVTLSCSPISGHRSVSWYQQTPGQGLQFLFEYFSETQRNKGNFPGRFSGRQFSNSRSEMNVSTLELGDSALYLCASSQTSGANVLTFGAGSRLTVL.

This clonotype occurred a few times. The J gene is TRBJ1-1, the V gene TRBV6-5, with D possibly being TRBD1 (5 bases). Germline V gene sequence: CDR1 MNHEY, CDR2 SVGAGI. Trimming removed 6 bases at V and 1 base at J, with 15 bases between. The CDR3 contains 15 residues. CDR3 sequence: CASSVPGLPNTEAFF. In DNA form, the CDR3 reads TGTGCCAGCAGCGTACCGGGACTCCCGAACACTGAAGCTTTCTTT.

A note on this clonotype: This may be a read error, as it is one base from a much larger clone. This chain uses TRBV7-2 with TRBJ1-4, with D tentatively TRBD1 (6 bases). The germline CDR1 and CDR2 sequences are SGHTA and FQGNSA. The ends were cut back, 3 bases at V and 5 bases at J, with 13 bases in the middle. The CDR3 totals 15 residues. CDR3 protein: CASSLGTNGNEKLFF. The DNA of the CDR3 is TGTGCCAGCAGCTTGGGGACAAATGGCAATGAAAAACTGTTTTTT.

This clonotype was found many times. The rearrangement uses TRBV7-2 and TRBJ1-6; TRBD1 matches at 8 bases. Trimming cost V 3 bases and J 12 bases; bases outside gene matches: 13. Germline-derived CDR1 and CDR2 are SGHTA and FQGNSA. The CDR3 runs to 16 residues. In DNA form, the CDR3 reads TGTGCCAGCAGCTTCGCAAGGACAGGGAGGAGTATACCCCTCCACTTT. Encoded protein: CASSFARTGRSIPLHF.

This clonotype has at least ten counts. This chain connects TRBV7-8 to TRBJ2-7; 8 bases line up with TRBD1. Germline V gene data show CDR1 as SGHVS and CDR2 as FQNEAQ. Trimming cost V 5 bases and J 2 bases; bases outside gene matches: 8. CDR3 size: 15 residues. The CDR3 DNA reads as TGTGCCAGCAGCCAAGGACAGGGACCCCCCTACGAGCAGTACTTC. Translating gives CASSQGQGPPYEQYF. The full variable domain, its missing parts supplied by reference TRBV7-8 and TRBJ2-7, is GAGVSQSPRYKVAKRGQDVALRCDPISGHVSLFWYQQALGQGPEFLTYFQNEAQLDKSGLPSDRFFAERPEGSVSTLKIQRTQQEDSAVYLCASSQGQGPPYEQYFGPGTRLTVT.